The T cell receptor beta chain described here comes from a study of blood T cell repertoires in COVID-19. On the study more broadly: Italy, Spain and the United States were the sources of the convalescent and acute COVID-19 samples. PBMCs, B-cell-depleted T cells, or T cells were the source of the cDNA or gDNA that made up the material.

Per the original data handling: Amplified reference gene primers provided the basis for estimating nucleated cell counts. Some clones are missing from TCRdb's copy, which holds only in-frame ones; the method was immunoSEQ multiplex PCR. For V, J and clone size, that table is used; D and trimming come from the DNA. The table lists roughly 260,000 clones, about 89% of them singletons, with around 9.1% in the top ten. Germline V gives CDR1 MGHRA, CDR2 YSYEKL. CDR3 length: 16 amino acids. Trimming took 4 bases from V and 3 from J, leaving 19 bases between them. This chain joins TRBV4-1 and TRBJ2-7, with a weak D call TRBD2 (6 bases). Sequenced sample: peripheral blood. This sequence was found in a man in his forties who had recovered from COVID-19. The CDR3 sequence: CASSPTSLASHYEQYF. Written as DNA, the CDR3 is TGCGCCAGCAGCCCCACCTCGCTAGCGTCACACTACGAGCAGTACTTC.